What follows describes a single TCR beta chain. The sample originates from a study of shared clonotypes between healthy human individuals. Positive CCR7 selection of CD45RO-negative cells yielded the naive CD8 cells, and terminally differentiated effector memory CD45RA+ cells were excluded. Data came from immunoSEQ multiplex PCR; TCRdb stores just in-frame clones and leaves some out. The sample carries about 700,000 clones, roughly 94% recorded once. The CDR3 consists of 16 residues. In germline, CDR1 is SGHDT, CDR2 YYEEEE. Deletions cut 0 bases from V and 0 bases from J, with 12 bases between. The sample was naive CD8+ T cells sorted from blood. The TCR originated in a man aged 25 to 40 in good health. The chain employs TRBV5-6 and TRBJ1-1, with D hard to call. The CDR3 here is CASSLANGVMNTEAFF. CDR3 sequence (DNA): TGTGCCAGCAGCTTGGCCAACGGAGTTATGAACACTGAAGCTTTCTTT.